These T cell receptor beta chains were read from a single sample in a study of blood T cell repertoires in COVID-19. The table came from immunoSEQ multiplex PCR; TCRdb's copy has only in-frame clones and leaves some out. The table includes more than 70,000 clones, 80% to 90% detected once. Sequenced input: peripheral blood. All receptors derive from a man aged 50 to 59 with acute or convalescent COVID-19. The CDR3 runs from the conserved cysteine through the conserved F or W. A D gene is named only where the DNA matches it firmly. Clone sizes are given selectively: once, few, many, or a class where the clone is expanded.

j_call: TRBJ2-7
d_call: -
clone_size: -
v_call: TRBV3-1/TRBV3-2
cdr3_aa: CASSQLSYEQYF
cdr3_nt: TGTGCCAGCAGCCAACTCTCCTACGAGCAGTACTTC

j_call: TRBJ1-2
d_call: -
clone_size: -
v_call: TRBV27
cdr3_aa: CASKKGPGYGYTF
cdr3_nt: TGTGCCAGCAAAAAGGGGCCTGGCTATGGCTACACCTTC

j_call: TRBJ1-3
d_call: -
clone_size: -
v_call: TRBV29-1
cdr3_aa: CSVESDKVNTIYF
cdr3_nt: TGCAGCGTTGAATCAGACAAGGTGAACACCATATATTTT

j_call: TRBJ1-2
d_call: -
clone_size: -
v_call: TRBV3-1/TRBV3-2
cdr3_aa: CASSHSAGGDGYTF
cdr3_nt: TGTGCCAGCAGCCACTCCGCAGGCGGGGATGGCTACACCTTC

j_call: TRBJ1-2
d_call: -
clone_size: -
v_call: TRBV18
cdr3_aa: CASSPSNGQIYGYTF
cdr3_nt: TGTGCCAGCTCACCCAGTAATGGACAGATCTATGGCTACACCTTC

j_call: TRBJ1-2
d_call: -
clone_size: -
v_call: TRBV5-6
cdr3_aa: CASSLESSRAHGYTF
cdr3_nt: TGTGCCAGCAGCTTGGAGAGTTCCAGGGCTCACGGCTACACCTTC

j_call: TRBJ1-3
d_call: TRBD1
clone_size: once
v_call: TRBV6-5
cdr3_aa: CASTPDRAGNTIYF
cdr3_nt: TGTGCCAGCACCCCGGACAGGGCTGGAAACACCATATATTTT

j_call: TRBJ2-2
d_call: -
clone_size: -
v_call: TRBV7-3
cdr3_aa: CASSLAASRGTGELFF
cdr3_nt: TGTGCCAGCAGCTTAGCGGCGTCGCGAGGCACCGGGGAGCTGTTTTTT

j_call: TRBJ1-3
d_call: TRBD1
clone_size: -
v_call: TRBV11-2
cdr3_aa: CASSFFTGGGGNTIYF
cdr3_nt: TGTGCCAGCAGCTTTTTCACAGGGGGAGGTGGAAACACCATATATTTT

j_call: TRBJ1-4
d_call: -
clone_size: -
v_call: TRBV2
cdr3_aa: CASSEAQTNEKLFF
cdr3_nt: TGTGCCAGCAGTGAGGCCCAGACTAATGAAAAACTGTTTTTT

j_call: TRBJ2-3
d_call: -
clone_size: once
v_call: TRBV19
cdr3_aa: CASSIGDPPHSTDTQYF
cdr3_nt: TGTGCCAGTAGTATCGGAGACCCACCTCATAGCACAGATACGCAGTATTTT

j_call: TRBJ1-3
d_call: TRBD1
clone_size: -
v_call: TRBV9
cdr3_aa: CASSPRTGWSGNTIYF
cdr3_nt: TGTGCCAGCAGCCCCCGGACAGGGTGGTCTGGAAACACCATATATTTT

j_call: TRBJ1-5
d_call: -
clone_size: -
v_call: TRBV7-3
cdr3_aa: CASSSHSVRYNQPQHF
cdr3_nt: TGTGCCAGCAGCTCACATTCCGTCAGGTACAATCAGCCCCAGCATTTT

j_call: TRBJ2-5
d_call: -
clone_size: -
v_call: TRBV7-2
cdr3_aa: CASSLFVRAGRTKTQYF
cdr3_nt: TGTGCCAGCAGCTTATTTGTTCGGGCGGGGAGAACGAAGACCCAGTACTTC

j_call: TRBJ2-7
d_call: TRBD2
clone_size: -
v_call: TRBV29-1
cdr3_aa: CSVNGERGRYEQYF
cdr3_nt: TGCAGCGTCAATGGAGAGCGGGGTCGATACGAGCAGTACTTC

j_call: TRBJ2-3
d_call: -
clone_size: -
v_call: TRBV7-9
cdr3_aa: CASSFLPQGTDTQYF
cdr3_nt: TGTGCCAGCAGCTTTCTGCCCCAGGGCACAGATACGCAGTATTTT

j_call: TRBJ2-3
d_call: -
clone_size: -
v_call: TRBV24-1
cdr3_aa: CATSDSGAGGTDTQYF
cdr3_nt: TGTGCCACCAGTGATTCGGGGGCGGGGGGCACAGATACGCAGTATTTT

j_call: TRBJ1-6
d_call: -
clone_size: few
v_call: TRBV7-8
cdr3_aa: CASSSPTGITLHF
cdr3_nt: TGTGCCAGCAGCTCCCCAACAGGAATTACCCTCCACTTT

j_call: TRBJ2-2
d_call: -
clone_size: -
v_call: TRBV9
cdr3_aa: CASSEASGTGELFF
cdr3_nt: TGTGCCAGCAGCGAGGCTAGTGGGACCGGGGAGCTGTTTTTT

j_call: TRBJ1-6
d_call: TRBD1
clone_size: -
v_call: TRBV5-1
cdr3_aa: CASSLGTDNSPLHF
cdr3_nt: TGCGCCAGCAGCTTAGGGACAGATAATTCACCCCTCCACTTT

j_call: TRBJ1-5
d_call: TRBD1
clone_size: -
v_call: TRBV19
cdr3_aa: CASSPVTGANQPQHF
cdr3_nt: TGTGCCAGTAGTCCCGTTACAGGGGCAAATCAGCCCCAGCATTTT

j_call: TRBJ1-6
d_call: TRBD1
clone_size: few
v_call: TRBV7-3
cdr3_aa: CASSPGQYNSPLHF
cdr3_nt: TGTGCCAGCAGTCCGGGACAGTATAATTCACCCCTCCACTTT

j_call: TRBJ1-1
d_call: -
clone_size: -
v_call: TRBV7-9
cdr3_aa: CASSPSHGPNTEAFF
cdr3_nt: TGTGCCAGCAGCCCCTCTCATGGCCCGAACACTGAAGCTTTCTTT

j_call: TRBJ2-1
d_call: TRBD2
clone_size: -
v_call: TRBV4-1
cdr3_aa: CASSQTSGGSSYNEQFF
cdr3_nt: TGCGCCAGCAGCCAAACTAGCGGGGGGAGCTCCTACAATGAGCAGTTCTTC

j_call: TRBJ1-2
d_call: -
clone_size: -
v_call: TRBV19
cdr3_aa: CASGDRPENGYTF
cdr3_nt: TGTGCCAGTGGTGACAGGCCCGAAAATGGCTACACCTTC

j_call: TRBJ1-5
d_call: -
clone_size: -
v_call: TRBV18
cdr3_aa: CASTGNSNQPQHF
cdr3_nt: TGTGCCAGCACGGGGAATTCCAATCAGCCCCAGCATTTT

j_call: TRBJ2-1
d_call: -
clone_size: -
v_call: TRBV11-2
cdr3_aa: CASSGGPGPNEQFF
cdr3_nt: TGTGCCAGCAGCGGGGGCCCGGGCCCAAATGAGCAGTTCTTC

j_call: TRBJ1-2
d_call: -
clone_size: few
v_call: TRBV12-3/TRBV12-4
cdr3_aa: CASSFSHGYTF
cdr3_nt: TGTGCCAGCAGTTTCTCCCATGGCTACACCTTC

j_call: TRBJ2-5
d_call: -
clone_size: -
v_call: TRBV21-1
cdr3_aa: CARGDRAVVNKTQYF
cdr3_nt: TGTGCCAGAGGGGACAGGGCGGTCGTTAACAAGACCCAGTACTTC

j_call: TRBJ2-3
d_call: -
clone_size: -
v_call: TRBV6-2/TRBV6-3
cdr3_aa: CASSYALAGTDTQYF
cdr3_nt: TGTGCCAGCAGTTACGCACTAGCTGGGACAGATACGCAGTATTTT

j_call: TRBJ1-1
d_call: TRBD1
clone_size: -
v_call: TRBV29-1
cdr3_aa: CSVLSQGMNTEAFF
cdr3_nt: TGCAGCGTTCTATCACAGGGGATGAACACTGAAGCTTTCTTT

j_call: TRBJ1-1
d_call: -
clone_size: -
v_call: TRBV5-1
cdr3_aa: CASSPPAVNTEAFF
cdr3_nt: TGCGCCAGCAGCCCCCCCGCAGTGAACACTGAAGCTTTCTTT

j_call: TRBJ1-2
d_call: -
clone_size: -
v_call: TRBV6-5
cdr3_aa: CASSSEGIEDYGYTF
cdr3_nt: TGTGCCAGCAGTTCTGAGGGTATTGAGGACTATGGCTACACCTTC